Listed below are T cell receptor beta chains from one sample, sequenced in a study of identical twins. TCRdb ran MiXCR on the 5' RACE reads and lists one entry per CDR3 protein. The sample holds about 490,000 distinct CDR3 sequences, 15% seen once. The same sample was also used in a study of yellow fever vaccine responses in identical twins.

The sample consisted of CD4+ T cells sorted from blood. These receptor sequences come from a woman between 18 and 29 years old in good health. Each CDR3 is given with its conserved first and last residue. Each record gives: clone size, J gene, V gene, D gene, CDR3 protein, CDR3 DNA. The D gene is left open where the match is weak. Size tells how often a clone was seen (once, few, many) or the class of an expanded clone, and some rows leave it out.

clone size: -; J gene: TRBJ1-5; V gene: TRBV19; D gene: TRBD1; CDR3 protein: CASSPGTVSQPQHF; CDR3 DNA: TGTGCCAGTAGCCCCGGGACAGTGAGTCAGCCCCAGCATTTT
clone size: few; J gene: TRBJ2-5; V gene: TRBV10-1; D gene: -; CDR3 protein: CASSELTEGLGTQYF; CDR3 DNA: TGCGCCAGCAGTGAGTTGACAGAAGGCCTGGGGACCCAGTACTTC
clone size: few; J gene: TRBJ2-2; V gene: TRBV20-1; D gene: TRBD2; CDR3 protein: CSARVSGATGELFF; CDR3 DNA: TGCAGTGCTAGAGTTAGCGGGGCCACCGGGGAGCTGTTTTTT
clone size: -; J gene: TRBJ2-5; V gene: TRBV10-3; D gene: TRBD2; CDR3 protein: CAISERLAGGFQETQYF; CDR3 DNA: TGTGCCATCAGTGAGAGACTAGCGGGGGGGTTCCAAGAGACCCAGTACTTC
clone size: -; J gene: TRBJ2-7; V gene: TRBV5-1; D gene: TRBD2; CDR3 protein: CASSILAGHAYEQYF; CDR3 DNA: TGCGCCAGCAGCATATTAGCGGGCCACGCCTACGAGCAGTACTTC
clone size: many; J gene: TRBJ2-3; V gene: TRBV9; D gene: -; CDR3 protein: CASKRGSGDTQYF; CDR3 DNA: TGTGCCAGCAAGAGGGGTTCGGGAGATACGCAGTATTTT
clone size: -; J gene: TRBJ2-1; V gene: TRBV12-3/TRBV12-4; D gene: TRBD2; CDR3 protein: CASSISGRGSYNEQFF; CDR3 DNA: TGTGCCAGCAGTATTAGCGGGAGGGGCTCCTACAATGAGCAGTTCTTC
clone size: -; J gene: TRBJ2-3; V gene: TRBV20-1; D gene: TRBD2; CDR3 protein: CSALLAGTDTQYF; CDR3 DNA: TGCAGTGCCCTACTAGCGGGCACAGATACGCAGTATTTT
clone size: -; J gene: TRBJ2-3; V gene: TRBV5-1; D gene: -; CDR3 protein: CASSWRAPGEDTQYF; CDR3 DNA: TGCGCCAGCAGCTGGCGGGCTCCAGGGGAGGATACGCAGTATTTT
clone size: many; J gene: TRBJ2-3; V gene: TRBV5-1; D gene: TRBD2; CDR3 protein: CASSRGLATDTQYF; CDR3 DNA: TGCGCCAGCAGCCGGGGACTAGCGACAGATACGCAGTATTTT
clone size: few; J gene: TRBJ2-1; V gene: TRBV24-1; D gene: TRBD2; CDR3 protein: CATSDRTSGINEQFF; CDR3 DNA: TGTGCCACCAGTGACCGGACTAGCGGAATCAATGAGCAGTTCTTC
clone size: -; J gene: TRBJ2-6; V gene: TRBV10-2; D gene: -; CDR3 protein: CASTPGHLSGANVLTF; CDR3 DNA: TGCGCCAGCACCCCGGGACACCTCTCTGGGGCCAACGTCCTGACTTTC
clone size: -; J gene: TRBJ2-1; V gene: TRBV5-1; D gene: -; CDR3 protein: CASSLRGTTGEQFF; CDR3 DNA: TGCGCCAGCAGCTTGAGGGGGACTACCGGAGAGCAGTTCTTC
clone size: -; J gene: TRBJ1-6; V gene: TRBV12-3/TRBV12-4; D gene: -; CDR3 protein: CASSGGTGNSPLHF; CDR3 DNA: TGTGCCAGCAGTGGGGGGACGGGGAATTCACCCCTCCACTTT
clone size: -; J gene: TRBJ2-6; V gene: TRBV12-3/TRBV12-4; D gene: TRBD1; CDR3 protein: CASSLITGAGANVLTF; CDR3 DNA: TGTGCCAGCAGTTTAATAACAGGGGCTGGGGCCAACGTCCTGACTTTC
clone size: once; J gene: TRBJ2-5; V gene: TRBV6-1; D gene: -; CDR3 protein: CASSEGLRRETQYF; CDR3 DNA: TGTGCCAGCAGTGAGGGACTCCGAAGGGAGACCCAGTACTTC
clone size: -; J gene: TRBJ2-3; V gene: TRBV5-1; D gene: TRBD2; CDR3 protein: CASSSYGTRVTDTQYF; CDR3 DNA: TGCGCCAGCAGCTCCTACGGGACTAGAGTAACAGATACGCAGTATTTT
clone size: few; J gene: TRBJ1-1; V gene: TRBV29-1; D gene: -; CDR3 protein: CSARGGNFDTEAFF; CDR3 DNA: TGCAGCGCCCGGGGGGGTAATTTCGACACTGAAGCTTTCTTT
clone size: -; J gene: TRBJ1-3; V gene: TRBV20-1; D gene: TRBD1; CDR3 protein: CSANRGNSGNTIYF; CDR3 DNA: TGCAGTGCTAACAGGGGGAACTCTGGAAACACCATATATTTT
clone size: -; J gene: TRBJ2-5; V gene: TRBV10-3; D gene: TRBD2; CDR3 protein: CAISEPTSGTSGSLRRETQYF; CDR3 DNA: TGTGCCATCAGTGAGCCCACTTCCGGGACTAGCGGGAGTTTGCGTCGAGAGACCCAGTACTTC
clone size: few; J gene: TRBJ2-5; V gene: TRBV2; D gene: TRBD2; CDR3 protein: CASSAFGTTQETQYF; CDR3 DNA: TGTGCCAGCAGCGCATTCGGGACTACCCAAGAGACCCAGTACTTC
clone size: few; J gene: TRBJ2-5; V gene: TRBV29-1; D gene: -; CDR3 protein: CSVAPRPQETQYF; CDR3 DNA: TGCAGCGTTGCCCCACGGCCTCAAGAGACCCAGTACTTC
clone size: -; J gene: TRBJ2-3; V gene: TRBV3-1; D gene: -; CDR3 protein: CASSHGLSTDTQYF; CDR3 DNA: TGTGCCAGCAGCCATGGACTTAGCACAGATACGCAGTATTTT
clone size: -; J gene: TRBJ1-2; V gene: TRBV6-1; D gene: -; CDR3 protein: CASSQGTNYGYTF; CDR3 DNA: TGTGCCAGCAGTCAGGGAACTAACTATGGCTACACCTTC
clone size: many; J gene: TRBJ2-3; V gene: TRBV5-1; D gene: -; CDR3 protein: CASSLVGRADTQYF; CDR3 DNA: TGTGCCAGCAGTTTAGTGGGCCGGGCAGATACGCAGTATTTT
clone size: few; J gene: TRBJ2-7; V gene: TRBV10-3; D gene: -; CDR3 protein: CAISESEAYEQYF; CDR3 DNA: TGTGCCATCAGTGAGTCAGAGGCCTACGAGCAGTACTTC
clone size: -; J gene: TRBJ2-2; V gene: TRBV12-5; D gene: -; CDR3 protein: CASGLQGSTGELFF; CDR3 DNA: TGTGCTAGTGGACTACAGGGTTCCACCGGGGAGCTGTTTTTT
clone size: -; J gene: TRBJ2-1; V gene: TRBV23-1; D gene: -; CDR3 protein: CASSRPVGGSPNNEQFF; CDR3 DNA: TGCGCCAGCAGTCGCCCCGTAGGGGGAAGCCCCAACAATGAGCAGTTCTTC
clone size: few; J gene: TRBJ2-5; V gene: TRBV20-1; D gene: TRBD2; CDR3 protein: CSASGGGGAGETQYF; CDR3 DNA: TGCAGTGCTAGTGGCGGCGGGGGGGCGGGAGAGACCCAGTACTTC
clone size: few; J gene: TRBJ2-4; V gene: TRBV20-1; D gene: TRBD1; CDR3 protein: CSARPRQGVGETIQYF; CDR3 DNA: TGCAGTGCTAGGCCCCGACAGGGGGTGGGAGAAACCATTCAGTACTTC
clone size: -; J gene: TRBJ2-7; V gene: TRBV4-2; D gene: TRBD2; CDR3 protein: CASSQARLASGRSSYEQYF; CDR3 DNA: TGTGCCAGCAGCCAAGCGAGACTAGCCAGCGGGAGAAGCTCCTACGAGCAGTACTTC
clone size: -; J gene: TRBJ2-3; V gene: TRBV18; D gene: -; CDR3 protein: CASSPRRAPRDTQYF; CDR3 DNA: TGTGCCAGCTCACCAAGGCGGGCCCCCCGAGATACGCAGTATTTT
clone size: few; J gene: TRBJ2-1; V gene: TRBV7-7; D gene: -; CDR3 protein: CASSPRGSGTAYNEQFF; CDR3 DNA: TGTGCCAGCTCCCCCCGCGGATCAGGTACAGCCTACAATGAGCAGTTCTTC
clone size: many; J gene: TRBJ1-3; V gene: TRBV6-1; D gene: -; CDR3 protein: CASSAPLEGNTIYF; CDR3 DNA: TGTGCCAGCAGTGCGCCCCTGGAGGGAAACACCATATATTTT
clone size: -; J gene: TRBJ2-3; V gene: TRBV9; D gene: -; CDR3 protein: CASSVETLDTQYF; CDR3 DNA: TGTGCCAGCAGCGTAGAGACGCTAGATACGCAGTATTTT
clone size: few; J gene: TRBJ1-2; V gene: TRBV5-1; D gene: TRBD1; CDR3 protein: CASSWNTGTGEAGYTF; CDR3 DNA: TGCGCCAGCAGCTGGAACACCGGGACAGGGGAAGCTGGCTACACCTTC
clone size: -; J gene: TRBJ1-6; V gene: TRBV12-3/TRBV12-4; D gene: -; CDR3 protein: CASSPGRRNSPLHF; CDR3 DNA: TGTGCCAGCAGTCCGGGACGGCGGAATTCACCCCTCCACTTT
clone size: few; J gene: TRBJ2-1; V gene: TRBV20-1; D gene: TRBD2; CDR3 protein: CSVRRREPYNEQFF; CDR3 DNA: TGCAGTGTCCGCCGGCGGGAGCCCTACAATGAGCAGTTCTTC
clone size: many; J gene: TRBJ1-6; V gene: TRBV12-3/TRBV12-4; D gene: -; CDR3 protein: CASSNRGAGGAPLHF; CDR3 DNA: TGTGCCAGCAGCAATAGGGGGGCCGGTGGGGCACCCCTCCACTTT
clone size: -; J gene: TRBJ2-5; V gene: TRBV6-1; D gene: TRBD1; CDR3 protein: CASIPTGTAETQYF; CDR3 DNA: TGTGCCAGCATTCCGACAGGGACGGCAGAGACCCAGTACTTC
clone size: many; J gene: TRBJ2-5; V gene: TRBV7-9; D gene: -; CDR3 protein: CASRGTPQETQYF; CDR3 DNA: TGTGCCAGCAGAGGGACCCCGCAAGAGACCCAGTACTTC